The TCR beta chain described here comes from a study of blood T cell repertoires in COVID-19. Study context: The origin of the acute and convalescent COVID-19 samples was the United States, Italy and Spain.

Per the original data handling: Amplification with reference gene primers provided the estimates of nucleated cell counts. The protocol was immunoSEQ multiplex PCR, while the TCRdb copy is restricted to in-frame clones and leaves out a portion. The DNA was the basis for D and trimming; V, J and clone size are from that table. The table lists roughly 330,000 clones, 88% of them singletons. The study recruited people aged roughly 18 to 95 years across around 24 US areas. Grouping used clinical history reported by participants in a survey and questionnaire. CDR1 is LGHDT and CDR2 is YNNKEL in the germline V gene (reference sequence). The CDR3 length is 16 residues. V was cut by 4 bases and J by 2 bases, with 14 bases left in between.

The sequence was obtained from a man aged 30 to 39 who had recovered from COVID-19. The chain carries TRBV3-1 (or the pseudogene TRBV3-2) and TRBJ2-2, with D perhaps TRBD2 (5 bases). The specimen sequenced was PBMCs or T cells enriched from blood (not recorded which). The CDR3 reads CASSPFGKSNTGELFF. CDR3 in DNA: TGTGCCAGCAGCCCGTTCGGGAAGAGTAACACCGGGGAGCTGTTTTTT.